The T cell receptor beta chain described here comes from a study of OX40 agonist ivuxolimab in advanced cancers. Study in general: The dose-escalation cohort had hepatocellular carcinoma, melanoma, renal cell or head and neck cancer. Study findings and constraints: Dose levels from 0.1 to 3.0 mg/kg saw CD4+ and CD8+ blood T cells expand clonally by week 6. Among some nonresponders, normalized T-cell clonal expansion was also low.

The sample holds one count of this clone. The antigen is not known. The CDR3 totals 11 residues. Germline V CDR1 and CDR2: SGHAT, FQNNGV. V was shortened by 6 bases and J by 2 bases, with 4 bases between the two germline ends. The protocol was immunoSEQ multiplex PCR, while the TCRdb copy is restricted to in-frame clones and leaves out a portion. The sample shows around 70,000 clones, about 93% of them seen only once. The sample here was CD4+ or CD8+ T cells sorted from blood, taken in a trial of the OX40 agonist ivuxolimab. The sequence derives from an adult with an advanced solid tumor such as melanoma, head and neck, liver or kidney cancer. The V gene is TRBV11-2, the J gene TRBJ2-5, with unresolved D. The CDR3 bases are TGTGCCAGCAGTTATCAAGAGACCCAGTACTTC. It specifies CASSYQETQYF.